The 31 T cell receptor beta chains below were found in one sample sequenced in a study of regulatory T cells in long-lasting Graves disease. Arm-PCR with iRepertoire HTBI primers amplified the CDR3 regions for these TCR beta libraries. TCRdb redid the calling of the multiplex PCR reads with MiXCR, one entry per CDR3 protein. The sample lists a few hundred thousand distinct CDR3 sequences; about 10% were seen once. Time point specified: newly diagnosed GD, antithyroid drugs for less than 3 months. PBMC RNA was the source of the TCR library. This sample was shared with a second study, whose subject was T cells in Graves' hyperthyroidism and ophthalmopathy.

The source material was peripheral blood mononuclear cells (PBMCs), sampled at new diagnosis, from a patient treated with antithyroid drugs. Receptors originate from a woman between 18 and 29 years old with Graves disease.

The CDR3 sequence is CASSSRSTGTDTQYF. CDR3 nucleotides: TGCGCCAGCAGCAGCAGGTCCACCGGCACAGATACGCAGTATTTT. The J gene is TRBJ2-3, the V gene TRBV4-1; D remains unclear. With 5 bases removed from V and 1 base from J, the gap between germline ends came to 13 bases. The germline V gene encodes CDR1 MGHRA and CDR2 YSYEKL. CDR3 length equals 15 residues.

This clonotype has just a few counts. This chain links TRBV7-8 with TRBJ1-6, with 9 bases fitting TRBD1. This CDR3 contains 16 residues. Per germline, CDR1 SGHVS and CDR2 FQNEAQ. V shed 5 bases and J 11 bases; nucleotides not matched to a gene: 13. The DNA of the CDR3 is TGTGCCAGCAGCAAACGTCTAACAGGGGGCGGGCCACCCCTCCACTTT. It is translated as CASSKRLTGGGPPLHF.

This clonotype was seen a few times. The chain employs TRBV12-5 and TRBJ2-2, with TRBD2 as a possible D gene (5 bases). The CDR3 spans 14 residues. In germline, CDR1 is LGHNT, CDR2 FRNRAP. V gave up 7 bases and J gave up 4 bases, with 13 bases separating them. This chain's CDR3 is CASAQEGFTGELFF. DNA for the CDR3: TGTGCTAGTGCCCAAGAGGGATTCACCGGGGAGCTGTTTTTT.

The chain carries TRBV6-2 or TRBV6-3 and TRBJ1-1; no definite D call. With 4 bases removed from V and 2 bases from J, the gap between germline ends came to 14 bases. The germline CDR1 and CDR2 sequences are MNHEY and SVGEGT. This CDR3 has 15 residues. The CDR3 region has the DNA TGTGCCAGCAGTTCCCGCAGGATGTTAAACACTGAAGCTTTCTTT. Its translation: CASSSRRMLNTEAFF.

This clonotype has a count of ten or more. The chain is built from TRBV11-1 and TRBJ2-1; 8 bases are shared with TRBD2. The ends lost 7 bases at V and 7 bases at J; junction bases unmatched: 12. The CDR3 covers 15 residues. The germline V gene encodes CDR1 SGHAT and CDR2 FQDESV (reference sequence). The CDR3 nucleotides are TGTGCCAGCAAAAATACCGGGACTAGGGGGAATGAGCAGTTCTTC. Protein product: CASKNTGTRGNEQFF.

This clonotype was recorded at least ten times. The gene calls are TRBV5-1 and TRBJ2-5, with no clear D. The CDR3 is made up of 12 amino acids. CDR1 and CDR2 from the germline V gene are SGHRS and YFSETQ. Between the trimmed V and J ends, which lost 1 base and 4 bases, there was a span of 5 bases. In DNA, the CDR3 is TGCGCCAGCAGCTTGACTCCAGAGACCCAGTACTTC. Residues: CASSLTPETQYF.

On this clonotype: A single base is all that separates this from a far larger clone, so a read error is likely. As the CDR3 is not closed by the conserved phenylalanine or tryptophan, this likely results from a read error. The rearrangement joins TRBV28 to TRBJ2-7; possibly TRBD2 for D (6 bases). There are 13 residues in the CDR3. The V end was cut by 6 bases, the J end by 1 base, with 10 bases between. Per germline, CDR1 MDHEN and CDR2 SYDVKM. CDR3 protein: CASSSAGSYEQYL. CDR3 sequence (DNA): TGTGCCAGCAGCTCCGCGGGGTCCTACGAGCAGTACCTC.

This clonotype was seen a handful of times. The chain couples TRBV4-2 to TRBJ1-6, with TRBD1 matching 7 bases. The germline V gene encodes CDR1 LGHNA and CDR2 YNFKEQ. The CDR3 sequence is 17 residues long. The V and J ends lost 0 bases and 4 bases, in that order; junction bases with no gene match: 6. The DNA for the CDR3 is TGTGCCAGCAGCCAAGATCCCGCAGGGGGTTATAATTCACCCCTCCACTTT. It yields the protein CASSQDPAGGYNSPLHF.

This clonotype occurred many times. V usage is TRBV6-1 and J usage is TRBJ1-5; D uncertain. The CDR3 is 13 amino acids. V lost 6 bases to trimming and J lost 9 bases, with 15 bases between them. Germline-derived CDR1 and CDR2 are MNHNS and SASEGT. CDR3 nucleotide sequence: TGTGCCAGCAGGCGGACGGAGCCACTGCCCCAGCATTTT. It codes for CASRRTEPLPQHF.

The V call is TRBV19, the J call TRBJ2-1; D remains unclear. Deletions cut 5 bases from V and 7 bases from J, with 12 bases between. This CDR3 contains 13 residues. Looked up from germline, CDR1 is LNHDA and CDR2 is SQIVND (reference sequence). CDR3 amino acids: CASSWRSTNEQFF. The CDR3 DNA reads TGTGCCAGTAGTTGGCGGAGTACTAATGAGCAGTTCTTC.

The chain employs TRBV30 and TRBJ1-2; D is perhaps TRBD1 (5 bases). CDR3 length: 12 amino acids. Per germline, CDR1 GTSNPN and CDR2 SVGIG (reference sequence). Trimming shortened V by 8 bases and J by 9 bases, and 19 bases separated the two germline ends. DNA of the CDR3: TGTGCCAGTAGTAGGGACTATGATCGCTACACCTTC. The encoded protein is CASSRDYDRYTF.

Many counts were recorded for this clonotype. The gene calls are TRBV28 and TRBJ1-2; D unresolved. Germline V gene sequence: CDR1 MDHEN, CDR2 SYDVKM. The CDR3 has 13 residues. V was clipped by 6 bases and J by 4 bases, with 12 bases between them. CDR3: CASSLPKGYGYTF. In nucleotides, the CDR3 is TGTGCCAGCAGCCTCCCCAAGGGCTATGGCTACACCTTC.

In this sample, this clonotype turned up many times. The chain employs TRBV20-1 and TRBJ2-1; 8 positions agree with TRBD1. The length of the CDR3 is 19 residues. CDR1 is DFQATT and CDR2 is SNEGSKA in the germline V gene (reference sequence). Germline trimming cut 4 bases from V and 0 bases from J; bases unmatched to any gene: 17. CDR3 in DNA: TGCAGTGCTACAACTCCCGGGACAGGCGACTCCAGCTCCTACAATGAGCAGTTCTTC. Amino acids: CSATTPGTGDSSSYNEQFF.

This clonotype was recorded many times. The chain recombines TRBV6-4 with TRBJ1-1, with D perhaps matching TRBD1 (6 bases). V dropped 11 bases and J dropped 4 bases, with 26 bases sitting between them. This CDR3 is built from 16 residues. Germline CDR1 and CDR2: MRHNA and SNTAGT. CDR3 amino acids: CALGKGGGAFGTEAFF. CDR3 DNA sequence: TGTGCCCTAGGTAAAGGGGGGGGGGCGTTTGGCACTGAAGCTTTCTTT.

Many counts were recorded for this clonotype. The CDR3 carries no conserved terminal phenylalanine or tryptophan, so it likely arises from a read error. It is unclear where the CDR3 begins or ends on the DNA, so no DNA is shown, and the CDR3 is as TCRdb lists it. This chain uses TRBV20-1 with TRBJ2-1; the DNA was not used to check the table's D call, TRBD2. Germline V gene data show CDR1 as DFQATT and CDR2 as SNEGSKA (reference sequence). The CDR3 adds up to 10 amino acids, both ends counted. This CDR3 reads CSATGTSISS.

The chain employs TRBV7-9 and TRBJ2-1; 10 bases line up with TRBD2. This CDR3 is 15 amino acids long. Germline CDR1 reads SEHNR; CDR2 reads FQNEAQ (reference sequence). J lost 3 bases, V lost 5 bases, and 4 bases had no gene match. The CDR3 DNA is TGTGCCAGCAGCGCCGGGACTAGCGTCTACAATGAGCAGTTCTTC. Translating gives CASSAGTSVYNEQFF.

The sample holds a few counts of this clonotype. The chain is built from TRBV7-9 and TRBJ1-6; TRBD1 aligns across 10 bases. The CDR3 consists of 14 residues. In germline, CDR1 is SEHNR, CDR2 FQNEAQ (reference sequence). J was trimmed by 15 bases and V by 4 bases; bases with no gene match: 9. The CDR3 here is CASSSRTGGFHLHF. The CDR3 DNA reads as TGTGCCAGCAGCTCCCGGACAGGGGGGTTTCACCTCCACTTT.

This clonotype was seen a handful of times. CDR3 in amino acids: CASTPLWARGEQYF. CDR3 sequence (DNA): TGTGCCAGCACCCCCCTATGGGCCCGGGGCGAGCAGTACTTC. The rearrangement joins TRBV12-3 or TRBV12-4 to TRBJ2-7, with TRBD2 as a possible D gene (5 bases). Trimming stripped 7 bases from V and 6 bases from J, with 19 bases between. The CDR3 runs 14 residues.

This clonotype was detected ten times or more. The chain links TRBV7-9 to TRBJ1-1; 7 nucleotides align to TRBD1. CDR1 and CDR2 from the germline V gene are SEHNR and FQNEAQ (reference sequence). The CDR3 loop spans 14 amino acids. V was clipped by 0 bases and J by 8 bases; unmatched bases: 6. The CDR3 nucleotides read TGTGCCAGCAGCTTAGCGGAAGGGACAGTCGAAGCTTTCTTT. Residues: CASSLAEGTVEAFF.

This clonotype was observed many times. The chain joins TRBV19 to TRBJ1-2; a weak D match, TRBD1 (5 bases). CDR1 and CDR2 from the germline V gene are LNHDA and SQIVND (reference sequence). V was trimmed by 3 bases and J by 8 bases, leaving 13 bases between them. The CDR3 consists of 13 residues. The CDR3 region has the DNA TGTGCCAGTAGTATTTGGGGACTGGACGGCTACACCTTC. As protein: CASSIWGLDGYTF.

This clonotype occurred many times. The chain carries TRBV12-3 or TRBV12-4 and TRBJ2-5, with 9 positions matching TRBD2. Trimming took 4 bases from V and 1 from J; bases not matched to a gene: 4. CDR3 size: 15 residues. CDR3 coding DNA: TGTGCCAGCAGTTGGAGCGGGGGGCCCCAAGAGACCCAGTACTTC. It yields the protein CASSWSGGPQETQYF.

This clonotype was seen many times. V and J are TRBV30 and TRBJ2-1, with D unresolved. The germline CDR1 and CDR2 sequences are GTSNPN and SVGIG (reference sequence). V was trimmed by 0 bases and J by 5 bases, leaving 14 bases between them. The CDR3 is made up of 15 amino acids. CDR3 loop: CAWSVGYGSHNEQFF. The CDR3 DNA reads as TGTGCCTGGAGTGTTGGTTATGGGTCTCACAATGAGCAGTTCTTC. Supplemented by reference TRBV30 and TRBJ2-1, the full variable domain reads SQTIHQWPATLVQPVGSPLSLECTVEGTSNPNLYWYRQAAGRGLQLLFYSVGIGQISSEVPQNLSASRPQDRQFILSSKKLLLSDSGFYLCAWSVGYGSHNEQFFGPGTRLTVL.

This clonotype was recorded at least ten times. In DNA form, the CDR3 reads TGCAGTGCCGGCGGGACCTCTGGGGCCAACGTCCTGACTTTC. It codes for CSAGGTSGANVLTF. This rearrangement joins TRBV20-1 to TRBJ2-6, with D perhaps matching TRBD2 (6 bases). The length of the CDR3 is 14 residues. The germline CDR1 and CDR2 sequences are DFQATT and SNEGSKA (reference sequence). V was clipped by 6 bases and J by 0 bases, with 9 bases between them.

V usage is TRBV28 and J usage is TRBJ2-1; D might be TRBD2 (6 bases). Germline V CDR1 and CDR2: MDHEN, SYDVKM. This CDR3 is built from 16 residues. Trimming took 4 bases from V and 0 from J, leaving 13 bases between them. The CDR3 nucleotides are TGTGCCAGCAGTTCCTGGGTGGGAGGCTCCTACAATGAGCAGTTCTTC. Translating it yields CASSSWVGGSYNEQFF.

The chain is built from TRBV19 and TRBJ1-2; no definite D call. CDR3 size: 11 residues. Trimming left V 5 bases short and J 4 bases short, with 5 bases between. The germline gives CDR1 LNHDA, CDR2 SQIVND (reference sequence). CDR3 nucleotides: TGTGCCAGTAGTTTTCTCTATGGCTACACCTTC. This encodes CASSFLYGYTF.

For the CDR3, the DNA is TGTGCCAGCAGTGAATGGGGTAATGGGAGGGGATACCAAGAGACCCAGTACTTC. This sequence encodes CASSEWGNGRGYQETQYF. The chain links TRBV2 to TRBJ2-5; 7 bases agree with TRBD2. This CDR3 is 18 amino acids long. Germline V gene data show CDR1 as SNHLY and CDR2 as FYNNEI. Unmatched junction bases numbered 12, after V lost 2 bases and J lost 0 bases.

The rearrangement joins TRBV29-1 to TRBJ1-2; D remains ambiguous. Between the trimmed V and J ends, which lost 5 bases and 2 bases, there was a span of 18 bases. Germline V gives CDR1 SQVTM, CDR2 ANQGSEA. The CDR3 extends over 15 amino acids. The CDR3 reads CSVNIVAGPNYGYTF. The CDR3 coding sequence is TGCAGCGTTAATATCGTCGCAGGTCCCAACTATGGCTACACCTTC.

This clonotype was observed many times. This chain connects TRBV6-5 to TRBJ2-1; perhaps TRBD2 as D (5 bases). Germline V CDR1 and CDR2: MNHEY, SVGAGI. The CDR3 is 14 amino acids. V was cut by 3 bases and J by 8 bases, with 14 bases left in between. In DNA form, the CDR3 reads TGTGCCAGCAGTTATCAAACTAATAGCGATGAGCAGTTCTTC. Amino acids: CASSYQTNSDEQFF.

This clonotype was recorded at least ten times. This rearrangement joins TRBV27 to TRBJ1-1; no clear D. CDR3 length: 15 residues. Germline V gene sequence: CDR1 MNHEY, CDR2 SMNVEV (reference sequence). Trimming cost V 8 bases and J 1 base, with 17 bases left between them. CDR3 coding DNA: TGTGCCAGCGGCCGCCTTTCTTGGGAGAACACTGAAGCTTTCTTT. It yields the protein CASGRLSWENTEAFF.

This clonotype appeared many times. This chain connects TRBV7-9 to TRBJ1-1, with unresolved D. CDR3 length equals 12 residues. Germline V gives CDR1 SEHNR, CDR2 FQNEAQ (reference sequence). The V end lost 0 bases, the J end lost 5 bases, and 4 bases lay between the germline ends. CDR3 region: CASSLAQTEAFF. CDR3 bases: TGTGCCAGCAGCTTAGCGCAAACTGAAGCTTTCTTT. The full variable domain, completed using reference TRBV7-9 and TRBJ1-1, is DTGVSQNPRHKITKRGQNVTFRCDPISEHNRLYWYRQTLGQGPEFLTYFQNEAQLEKSRLLSDRFSAERPKGSFSTLEIQRTEQGDSAMYLCASSLAQTEAFFGQGTRLTVV.

This clonotype was detected ten times or more. V is TRBV12-3 or TRBV12-4 and J is TRBJ2-1; TRBD2 is a possible D gene (6 bases). The V end lost 5 bases, the J end lost 7 bases, and 15 bases lay between the germline ends. The CDR3 is made up of 14 amino acids. The CDR3 region has the DNA TGTGCCAGCAGTAGGCCCGAGACTAGGAATGAGCAGTTCTTC. Translation: CASSRPETRNEQFF.